The TCR beta chain described here comes from a study of OX40 agonist ivuxolimab in advanced cancers. For the study at large: Of the patients, three showed partial responses, one with hepatocellular carcinoma and two with cutaneous melanoma.

Autoimmune disease history or systemic immunosuppression excluded patients. In regard to this clone: Its antigen remains unidentified.

This table comes from immunoSEQ multiplex PCR, and its TCRdb copy is limited to in-frame clones, with some not included. Of fewer than 90,000 clones in the sample, almost 95% are singletons; the top ten hold 2.5% to 3.5%. Study-level findings and limits: The 0.1-3.0 mg/kg partial responders had among the lowest clonal expansion.

This TCR was sampled from an adult with an advanced solid tumor such as melanoma, head and neck, liver or kidney cancer. Sequences were derived from CD4+ or CD8+ T cells sorted from blood, sampled in a trial of the OX40 agonist ivuxolimab.

The CDR3 bases are TGTGCCAGCACCTCTCCCCCGACTAGCGGGAGAGGCGGTGAGCAGTTCTTC. This sequence encodes CASTSPPTSGRGGEQFF. This sequence joins TRBV27 and TRBJ2-1; 12 bases map to TRBD2. Germline lookup yields CDR1 MNHEY and CDR2 SMNVEV (reference sequence). This CDR3 spans 17 amino acids. The trim removed 7 bases at V and 9 bases at J, leaving 16 bases unmatched.